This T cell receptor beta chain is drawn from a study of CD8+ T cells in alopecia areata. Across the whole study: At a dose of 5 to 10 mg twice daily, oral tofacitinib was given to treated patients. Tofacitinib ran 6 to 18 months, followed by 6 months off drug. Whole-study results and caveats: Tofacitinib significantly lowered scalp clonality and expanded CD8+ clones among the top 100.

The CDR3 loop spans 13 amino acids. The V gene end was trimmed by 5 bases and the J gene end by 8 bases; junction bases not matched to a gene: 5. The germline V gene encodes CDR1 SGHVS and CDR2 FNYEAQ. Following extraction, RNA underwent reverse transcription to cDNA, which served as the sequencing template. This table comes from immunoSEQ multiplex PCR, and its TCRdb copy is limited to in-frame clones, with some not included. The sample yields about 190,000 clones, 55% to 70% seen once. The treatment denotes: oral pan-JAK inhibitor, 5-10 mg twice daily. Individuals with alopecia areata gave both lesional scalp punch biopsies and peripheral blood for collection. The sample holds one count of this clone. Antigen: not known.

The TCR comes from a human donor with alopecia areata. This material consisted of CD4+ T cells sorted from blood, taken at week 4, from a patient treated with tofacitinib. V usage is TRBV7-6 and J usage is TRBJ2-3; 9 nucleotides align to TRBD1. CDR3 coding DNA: TGTGCCAGCAGCCGGGGACAGGGCGGTACGCAGTATTTT. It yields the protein CASSRGQGGTQYF.